A single sample is the source of the 7 T cell receptor beta chains below, sequenced in a study of blood T cell repertoires in COVID-19. Here immunoSEQ multiplex PCR was the method, and the copy in TCRdb shows in-frame clones only, minus some. The data show hundreds of thousands of clones, with approximately 90% seen just once and about 1.7% held by the top ten. Specimen: PBMCs or T cells enriched from blood (not recorded which). The receptors here all came from a man aged 35 to 55 who had recovered from COVID-19.

The rearrangement links TRBV5-6 to TRBJ1-4, with 7 bases that match TRBD1. The CDR3 consists of 15 residues. With 4 bases clipped from V and 8 bases from J, the junction kept 11 bases outside the gene matches. Germline V lookup: CDR1 SGHDT, CDR2 YYEEEE. In DNA, the CDR3 is TGTGCCAGCAGCCTAATCCAGGGGGTGGAGGAAAAACTGTTTTTT. It specifies CASSLIQGVEEKLFF.

This clone was picked up a small number of times. This chain joins TRBV30 and TRBJ1-5; 7 nucleotides agree with TRBD1. Germline lookup yields CDR1 GTSNPN and CDR2 SVGIG (reference sequence). This CDR3 region has 15 residues. The V segment lost 8 bases and the J segment 3 bases; nucleotides outside the gene matches: 13. The CDR3 spells CAPPGAGGFNQPQHF. The CDR3 bases are TGTGCCCCCCCCGGGGCAGGGGGTTTCAATCAGCCCCAGCATTTT.

J is TRBJ2-5 and V is TRBV7-9, with 7 nucleotides matching TRBD2. The germline gives CDR1 SEHNR, CDR2 FQNEAQ (reference sequence). V shed 7 bases and J 4 bases; nucleotides not matched to a gene: 6. CDR3 size: 13 residues. Here the CDR3 DNA reads TGTGCCAGCATCCCGATAGCGGGAGAGACCCAGTACTTC. Its protein product is CASIPIAGETQYF.

The chain recombines TRBV5-6 with TRBJ1-2; D call uncertain. This CDR3 has 16 amino acids. Trimming cost V 0 bases and J 4 bases, with 16 bases left between them. The germline CDR1 and CDR2 sequences are SGHDT and YYEEEE. This CDR3 reads CASSLDLAPTIYGYTF. The CDR3 DNA reads as TGTGCCAGCAGCTTGGATTTGGCGCCTACTATCTATGGCTACACCTTC.

The V gene is TRBV7-6, the J gene TRBJ2-2, with 8 bases fitting TRBD2. The ends lost 1 base at V and 5 bases at J; junction bases unmatched: 3. Germline V gene sequence: CDR1 SGHVS, CDR2 FNYEAQ. This CDR3 has 15 residues. As DNA, the CDR3 is TGTGCCAGCAGCTTAGATGCGGGGGGAACCGGGGAGCTGTTTTTT. This sequence encodes CASSLDAGGTGELFF. Filled out from reference TRBV7-6 and TRBJ2-2, the complete variable domain reads GAGVSQSPRYKVTKRGQDVALRCDPISGHVSLYWYRQALGQGPEFLTYFNYEAQQDKSGLPNDRFSAERPEGSISTLTIQRTEQRDSAMYRCASSLDAGGTGELFFGEGSRLTVL.

This chain connects TRBV2 to TRBJ1-1, with a tentative D call TRBD1 (6 bases). The length of the CDR3 is 15 residues. Germline CDR1 reads SNHLY; CDR2 reads FYNNEI. V was trimmed by 4 bases and J by 2 bases, leaving 14 bases between them. The CDR3 DNA reads as TGTGCCAGCAGTGTAGGGCGGACAGACAACACTGAAGCTTTCTTT. Its protein product is CASSVGRTDNTEAFF.

The V call is TRBV19, the J call TRBJ1-5; 7 bases are shared with TRBD1. Losses at the gene ends were 5 bases for V and 3 bases for J; bases not matched to a gene: 4. CDR1 and CDR2 (germline): LNHDA, SQIVND (reference sequence). The CDR3 is made up of 14 amino acids. The CDR3, as DNA: TGTGCCAGTAGTCTTACAGGGGACAATCAGCCCCAGCATTTT. This sequence encodes CASSLTGDNQPQHF.